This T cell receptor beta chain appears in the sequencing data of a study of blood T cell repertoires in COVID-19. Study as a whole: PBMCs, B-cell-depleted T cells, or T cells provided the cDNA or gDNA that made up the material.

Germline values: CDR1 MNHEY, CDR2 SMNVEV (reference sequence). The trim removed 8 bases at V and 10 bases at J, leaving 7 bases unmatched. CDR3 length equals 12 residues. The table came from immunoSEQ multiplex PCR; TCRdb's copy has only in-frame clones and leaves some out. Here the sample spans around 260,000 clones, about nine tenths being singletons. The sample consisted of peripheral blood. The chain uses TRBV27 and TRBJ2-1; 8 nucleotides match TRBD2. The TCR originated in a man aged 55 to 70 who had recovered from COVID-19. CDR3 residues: CASQRGGTEQFF. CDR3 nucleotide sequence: TGTGCCAGCCAACGCGGGGGGACGGAGCAGTTCTTC.